The 19 T cell receptor beta chains in this list originate from one sample, sequenced in a study of early T cells in non-severe SARS-CoV-2 infection. TCRdb redid the calling of the 5' RACE reads with MiXCR, one entry per CDR3 protein. The repertoire consists of some 70,000 distinct CDR3 sequences, with roughly 9.1% occurring once and the leading ten covering roughly 3.2%. The sequenced sample consisted of whole blood. These receptors came from an adult who was a healthcare worker with PCR-confirmed SARS-CoV-2 infection or an uninfected control (not recorded which).

This clonotype has more than one count but fewer than ten. V and J are TRBV4-3 and TRBJ2-5; D call uncertain. Germline CDR1 reads LGHNA; CDR2 reads YSLEER. Trimming left V 0 bases short and J 5 bases short, with 4 bases between. The CDR3 totals 12 residues. CDR3 bases: TGCGCCAGCAGCCAAGATCGCGAGACCCAGTACTTC. This gives the protein CASSQDRETQYF.

There are a few counts of this clonotype. The gene calls are TRBV5-1 and TRBJ2-3, with 7 positions matching TRBD2. This CDR3 region has 16 residues. Per germline, CDR1 SGHRS and CDR2 YFSETQ. With V trimmed by 0 bases and J by 1 base, 5 bases remained unmatched. CDR3 sequence reads: CASSLGTSRGTDTQYF. CDR3 in DNA: TGCGCCAGCAGCTTGGGGACTAGTAGGGGCACAGATACGCAGTATTTT. Full variable domain (rest looked up from reference TRBV5-1 and TRBJ2-3): KAGVTQTPRYLIKTRGQQVTLSCSPISGHRSVSWYQQTPGQGLQFLFEYFSETQRNKGNFPGRFSGRQFSNSRSEMNVSTLELGDSALYLCASSLGTSRGTDTQYFGPGTRLTVL.

This clonotype has a count of ten or more. This chain uses TRBV11-3 with TRBJ1-1; a weak D match, TRBD1 (5 bases). Trimming shortened V by 5 bases and J by 4 bases, and 17 bases separated the two germline ends. The germline gives CDR1 SGHNT, CDR2 YENEEA. The CDR3 loop spans 15 amino acids. The DNA of the CDR3 is TGTGCCAGCAGCCCCGGGACCGGGCGTACCACTGAAGCTTTCTTT. The encoded protein is CASSPGTGRTTEAFF.

The table lists this clonotype with a few counts. V usage is TRBV7-3 and J usage is TRBJ2-3; the match to TRBD2 covers 10 bases. Germline CDR1 is SGHTA and CDR2 is FQGTGA. The CDR3 runs 18 residues. Unmatched junction bases numbered 11, after V lost 1 base and J lost 4 bases. The CDR3 nucleotides are TGTGCCAGCAGCTTAAGTCCACGGACTAGCGGAGAGGCAGATACGCAGTATTTT. Its translation is CASSLSPRTSGEADTQYF.

In this sample, this clonotype turned up many times. The chain uses TRBV2 and TRBJ2-7; TRBD1 agrees at 7 bases. Germline CDR1 reads SNHLY; CDR2 reads FYNNEI. V lost 6 bases, J lost 7 bases, and 12 bases stayed unmatched. The CDR3 covers 14 residues. The DNA of the CDR3 is TGTGCCAGCAGAGAGGTAGACAGGGCCTGGGAGCAGTACTTC. Protein product: CASREVDRAWEQYF.

This clonotype was observed a handful of times. The chain combines TRBV29-1 with TRBJ2-3; 7 nucleotides agree with TRBD1. V was pared by 7 bases and J by 2 bases, with 12 bases of the junction left unmatched. The CDR3 runs to 15 residues. Germline CDR1 is SQVTM and CDR2 is ANQGSEA. In nucleotides, the CDR3 is TGCAGCGCCCCGAGGGGGCGGAGAGACACAGATACGCAGTATTTT. Translated: CSAPRGRRDTDTQYF.

V is TRBV7-2 and J is TRBJ2-7; TRBD1 aligns across 9 bases. V dropped 5 bases and J dropped 3; count of bases not matched to a gene: 5. CDR1 and CDR2 (germline): SGHTA, FQGNSA. The CDR3 is 14 amino acids. The CDR3 bases are TGTGCCAGCAGCCTGGACAGGGGAGACTACGAGCAGTACTTC. Translating gives CASSLDRGDYEQYF.

The chain uses TRBV28 and TRBJ2-3, with 12 bases fitting TRBD2. The CDR3 spans 15 residues. Germline CDR1 and CDR2: MDHEN and SYDVKM. Trimming cost V 6 bases and J 5 bases; bases outside gene matches: 6. CDR3 nucleotides: TGTGCCAGCAGCTTACTACTAGCGGGAGGAGATACGCAGTATTTT. Protein: CASSLLLAGGDTQYF.

There are a few counts of this clonotype. The chain uses TRBV11-2 and TRBJ1-6; possibly TRBD1 for D (5 bases). CDR3 size: 13 residues. V was trimmed by 1 base and J by 15 bases, leaving 13 bases between them. Germline CDR1 reads SGHAT; CDR2 reads FQNNGV. CDR3 bases: TGTGCCAGCAGCTTAGGACAGCCTAATATCCTCCACTTT. Translation gives CASSLGQPNILHF.

The chain uses TRBV18 and TRBJ1-1; no clear D. V lost 4 bases, J lost 3 bases, and 9 bases lay in between. The germline V gene encodes CDR1 KGHSH and CDR2 LQKENI. This CDR3 has 13 residues. In DNA form, the CDR3 reads TGTGCCAGCTCACATGACGGATACACTGAAGCTTTCTTT. It is translated as CASSHDGYTEAFF.

This clonotype appeared a few times. This chain joins TRBV28 and TRBJ1-6; D is uncertain. Germline V gene data show CDR1 as MDHEN and CDR2 as SYDVKM. The CDR3 loop spans 13 amino acids. Trimming took 2 bases from V and 12 from J, leaving 11 bases between them. The CDR3 is CASSLVRIGPLHF. CDR3 bases: TGTGCCAGCAGTTTAGTTCGAATCGGACCCCTCCACTTT.

This clonotype was counted between two and nine times. The rearrangement links TRBV6-1 to TRBJ2-4; tentative D call: TRBD2 (7 bases). The V and J ends lost 6 bases and 2 bases respectively, with 17 bases between them. The CDR3 has 16 amino acids. CDR1 and CDR2 (germline): MNHNS, SASEGT. This CDR3 reads CASRDGSGTSKNIQYF. The CDR3 DNA follows: TGTGCCAGCAGGGACGGGAGCGGGACATCCAAAAACATTCAGTACTTC.

In its sample, this clonotype was seen a few times. This chain links TRBV28 with TRBJ2-2, with D possibly matching TRBD1 (8 bases). This CDR3 has 15 residues. Trimming shortened V by 4 bases and J by 4 bases, and 13 bases separated the two germline ends. Germline CDR1 reads MDHEN; CDR2 reads SYDVKM. Here the CDR3 DNA reads TGTGCCAGCAGTTACGGGGGGACAGGCACCGGGGAGCTGTTTTTT. Translated: CASSYGGTGTGELFF.

The CDR3 loop reads CASNVGGAEQFF. The CDR3 region has the DNA TGTGCCAGCAATGTCGGGGGGGCTGAGCAGTTCTTC. V gene TRBV2 combines with J gene TRBJ2-1; the match to TRBD2 covers 8 bases. Germline loops: CDR1 SNHLY, CDR2 FYNNEI. V shed 7 bases and J 9 bases; nucleotides not matched to a gene: 5. The CDR3 is 12 amino acids.

This clonotype turned up a few times. This chain links TRBV4-1 with TRBJ2-3; 12 bases map to TRBD2. Germline CDR1 reads MGHRA; CDR2 reads YSYEKL. CDR3 length: 18 residues. The V segment lost 1 base and the J segment 5 bases; nucleotides outside the gene matches: 10. The CDR3 sequence: CASSQGRLAGEDGDTQYF. CDR3 coding DNA: TGCGCCAGCAGCCAAGGGAGACTAGCGGGAGAGGACGGAGATACGCAGTATTTT.

The V and J genes are TRBV10-2 and TRBJ1-1; a possible D gene is TRBD1 (5 bases). There are 12 residues in the CDR3. Germline loops: CDR1 WSHSY, CDR2 SAAADI. The V end lost 8 bases, the J end lost 2 bases, and 9 bases lay between the germline ends. CDR3 sequence: CASRRGNTEAFF. For the CDR3, the DNA is TGCGCCAGCCGAAGGGGCAACACTGAAGCTTTCTTT.

This clonotype was detected a few times. The genes are TRBV6-1 and TRBJ2-1, with 10 bases lining up with TRBD2. The CDR3 is 15 amino acids. The V gene's germline CDR1 is MNHNS and CDR2 SASEGT. V dropped 2 bases and J dropped 6; count of bases not matched to a gene: 4. The CDR3 loop is CASSERASGSNEQFF. In nucleotides, the CDR3 is TGTGCCAGCAGTGAAAGGGCTAGCGGGAGCAATGAGCAGTTCTTC.

This clonotype appeared a few times. The rearrangement links TRBV9 to TRBJ2-5; unclear D gene. The ends were cut back, 0 bases at V and 1 base at J, with 13 bases in the middle. Germline-derived CDR1 and CDR2 are SGDLS and YYNGEE. The CDR3 totals 16 residues. The CDR3: CASSVGVSRIQETQYF. The CDR3 DNA is TGTGCCAGCAGCGTAGGTGTTAGCAGGATCCAAGAGACCCAGTACTTC.

The table lists this clonotype with many counts. The chain employs TRBV7-3 and TRBJ2-3; 9 bases agree with TRBD1. This CDR3 is 16 amino acids long. CDR1 SGHTA and CDR2 FQGTGA come from the germline V gene. V lost 6 bases and J lost 1; bases outside the gene matches: 8. The chain's CDR3 is CASSRRDRAGTDTQYF. CDR3 sequence (DNA): TGTGCCAGCAGTCGCCGGGACAGGGCGGGCACAGATACGCAGTATTTT.